The rows below give T cell receptor beta chains drawn from one sample of a study of CD8 T cells in Susac syndrome. TCRdb itself ran the immunoSEQ multiplex PCR reads through MiXCR, one entry per CDR3 protein. The repertoire holds about 150,000 distinct CDR3 sequences, with 95% to 96% as singletons. Sequenced input: CD8+ T cells from PBMCs. These receptors were taken from a human donor with multiple sclerosis. Each CDR3 is given with its conserved first and last residue. Some rows mark clone size as missing; the rest say once, few, many or name a class of expanded clone.

cdr3_aa,j_call,v_call,clone_size
CSAPRLQVANTEAFF,TRBJ1-1,TRBV20-1,.
CASSKSQGATNEQFF,TRBJ2-1,TRBV19,.
CASTMGQGNQPQHF,TRBJ1-5,TRBV3-1,once
CASSPDRGSYNEQFF,TRBJ2-1,TRBV3-1,.
CSARTGLTDTQYF,TRBJ2-3,TRBV29-1,once
CASSFHMTGPYGYTF,TRBJ1-2,TRBV6-5,.
CASSAGPNAEYEQYF,TRBJ2-7,TRBV19,.
CASSPDEEDTQYF,TRBJ2-3,TRBV4-1,.
CASSESVTNTGELFF,TRBJ2-2,TRBV2,.
CSVGDSRISPLHF,TRBJ1-6,TRBV29-1,.
CASSAGAGGHYTF,TRBJ1-2,TRBV13,.
CASRPRLGVGQTQYF,TRBJ2-5,TRBV27,.
CASNQGGGNEQFF,TRBJ2-1,TRBV12-3/TRBV12-4,.
CASSVNDGAAPSTDTQYF,TRBJ2-3,TRBV2,.
CASSPPLGGGASCDEQFF,TRBJ2-1,TRBV18,.
CSVEDGPSQETQYF,TRBJ2-5,TRBV29-1,.
CASSLEAGGEYEQYF,TRBJ2-7,TRBV5-1,.
CASKEGGTGTNNEQFF,TRBJ2-1,TRBV2,.
CASSPQGTGNTIYF,TRBJ1-3,TRBV5-4,.
CASSDGQYNEQFF,TRBJ2-1,TRBV6-5,.
CASSPTGKGGYTF,TRBJ1-2,TRBV12-3/TRBV12-4,.
CSARDDQWTEAFF,TRBJ1-1,TRBV20-1,.
CSAPRTGQARAEAFF,TRBJ1-1,TRBV20-1,.
CASTDRDRAADTQYF,TRBJ2-3,TRBV7-9,.
CLSSMNTEAFF,TRBJ1-1,TRBV7-9,.
CASSYSSSGGANEQFF,TRBJ2-1,TRBV6-5,.
CSVDAGEHYGYTF,TRBJ1-2,TRBV29-1,.
CASSQDLTVEAFF,TRBJ1-1,TRBV3-1,.
CASSDSRGYNEQFF,TRBJ2-1,TRBV2,few
CASSPGTGGPYEQYF,TRBJ2-7,TRBV12-3/TRBV12-4,.
CSVLLAGGLNEQFF,TRBJ2-1,TRBV29-1,.
CASSLPGGARGYTF,TRBJ1-2,TRBV13,.